This TCR beta chain was sequenced during a study of PD-L1 blockade in urothelial cancer. The method was immunoSEQ multiplex PCR; TCRdb's version includes in-frame clones alone and lacks a portion of them. This table has some 84,000 clones, around 90% appearing once. The CDR3 contains 16 residues. V gave up 6 bases and J gave up 5 bases; unmatched junction bases: 13. Looked up from germline, CDR1 is SGDLS and CDR2 is YYNGEE. The chain carries TRBV9 and TRBJ1-2; TRBD1 agrees at 10 bases. The source of this sequence is a woman aged 70-85 years with urothelial cancer. Specimen: PBMCs, collected around atezolizumab (anti-PD-L1) treatment. The CDR3 DNA follows: TGTGCCAGCAATCGTGGGACAGGGGATTTATTTTATGGCTACACCTTC. This codes for CASNRGTGDLFYGYTF.